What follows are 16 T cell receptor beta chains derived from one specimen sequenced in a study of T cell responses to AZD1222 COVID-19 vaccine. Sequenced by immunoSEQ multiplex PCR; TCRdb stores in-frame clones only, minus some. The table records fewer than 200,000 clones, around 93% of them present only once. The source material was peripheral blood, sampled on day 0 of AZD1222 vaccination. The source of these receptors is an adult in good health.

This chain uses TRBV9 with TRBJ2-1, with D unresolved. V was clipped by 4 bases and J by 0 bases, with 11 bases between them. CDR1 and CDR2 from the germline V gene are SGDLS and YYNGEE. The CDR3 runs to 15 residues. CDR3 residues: CASSPRESSYNEQFF. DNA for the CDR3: TGTGCCAGCAGCCCTAGGGAAAGCTCCTACAATGAGCAGTTCTTC.

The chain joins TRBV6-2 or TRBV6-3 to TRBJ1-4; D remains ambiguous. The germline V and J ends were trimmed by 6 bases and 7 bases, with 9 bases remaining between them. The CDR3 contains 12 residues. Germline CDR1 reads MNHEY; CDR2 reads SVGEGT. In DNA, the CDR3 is TGTGCCAGCAGCTATCTTGGTGAAAAACTGTTTTTT. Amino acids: CASSYLGEKLFF.

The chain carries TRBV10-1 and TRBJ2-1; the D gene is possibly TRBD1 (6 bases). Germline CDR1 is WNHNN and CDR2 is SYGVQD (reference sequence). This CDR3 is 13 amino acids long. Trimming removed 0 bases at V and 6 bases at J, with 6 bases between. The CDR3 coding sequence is TGCGCCAGCAGTGAGTCAGGGGGCAATGAGCAGTTCTTC. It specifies CASSESGGNEQFF.

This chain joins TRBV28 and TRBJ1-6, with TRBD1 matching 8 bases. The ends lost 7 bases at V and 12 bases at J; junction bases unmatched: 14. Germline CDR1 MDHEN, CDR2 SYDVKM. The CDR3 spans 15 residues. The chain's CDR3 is CASIGTGVLIQPLHF. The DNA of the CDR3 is TGTGCCAGCATTGGGACAGGAGTTTTAATTCAACCCCTCCACTTT.

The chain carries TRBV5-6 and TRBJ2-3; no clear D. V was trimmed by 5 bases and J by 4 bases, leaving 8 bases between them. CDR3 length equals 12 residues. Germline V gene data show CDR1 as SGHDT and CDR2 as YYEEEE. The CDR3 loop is CASRISPDTQYF. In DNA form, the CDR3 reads TGTGCCAGCAGAATATCGCCAGATACGCAGTATTTT. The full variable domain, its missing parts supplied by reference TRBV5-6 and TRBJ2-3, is DAGVTQSPTHLIKTRGQQVTLRCSPKSGHDTVSWYQQALGQGPQFIFQYYEEEERQRGNFPDRFSGHQFPNYSSELNVNALLLGDSALYLCASRISPDTQYFGPGTRLTVL.

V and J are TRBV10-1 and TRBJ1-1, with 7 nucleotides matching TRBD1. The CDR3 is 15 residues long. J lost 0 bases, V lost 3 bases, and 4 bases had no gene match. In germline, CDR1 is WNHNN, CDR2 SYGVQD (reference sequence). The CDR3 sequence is CASSDQGGLNTEAFF. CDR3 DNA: TGCGCCAGCAGTGACCAGGGGGGATTGAACACTGAAGCTTTCTTT.

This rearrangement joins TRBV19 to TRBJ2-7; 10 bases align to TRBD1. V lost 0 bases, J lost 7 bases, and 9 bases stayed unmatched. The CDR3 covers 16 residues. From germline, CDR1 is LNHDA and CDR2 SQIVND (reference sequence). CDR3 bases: TGTGCCAGTAGTATAGACCGACAGGGGGCATTGGGAGAGCAGTACTTC. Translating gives CASSIDRQGALGEQYF.

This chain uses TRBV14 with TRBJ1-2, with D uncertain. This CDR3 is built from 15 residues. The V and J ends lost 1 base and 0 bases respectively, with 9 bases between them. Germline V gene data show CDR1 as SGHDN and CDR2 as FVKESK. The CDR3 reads CASSQASRANYGYTF. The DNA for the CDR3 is TGTGCCAGCAGCCAAGCGAGCAGAGCTAACTATGGCTACACCTTC. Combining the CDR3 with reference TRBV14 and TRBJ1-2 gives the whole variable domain EAGVTQFPSHSVIEKGQTVTLRCDPISGHDNLYWYRRVMGKEIKFLLHFVKESKQDESGMPNNRFLAERTGGTYSTLKVQPAELEDSGVYFCASSQASRANYGYTFGSGTRLTVV.

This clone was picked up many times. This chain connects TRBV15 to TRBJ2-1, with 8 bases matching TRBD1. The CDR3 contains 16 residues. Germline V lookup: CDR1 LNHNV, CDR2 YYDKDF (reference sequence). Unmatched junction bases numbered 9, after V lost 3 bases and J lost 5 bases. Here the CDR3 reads CATSRGPGTGDNEQFF. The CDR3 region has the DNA TGTGCCACCAGCAGGGGACCCGGGACAGGAGACAATGAGCAGTTCTTC.

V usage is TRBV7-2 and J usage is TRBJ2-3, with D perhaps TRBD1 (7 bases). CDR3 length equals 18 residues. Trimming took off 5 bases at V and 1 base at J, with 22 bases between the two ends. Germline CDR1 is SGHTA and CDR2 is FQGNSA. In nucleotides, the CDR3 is TGTGCCAGCAGCCCCCGAGGGTCAGGGGGGACAGGCACAGATACGCAGTATTTT. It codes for CASSPRGSGGTGTDTQYF.

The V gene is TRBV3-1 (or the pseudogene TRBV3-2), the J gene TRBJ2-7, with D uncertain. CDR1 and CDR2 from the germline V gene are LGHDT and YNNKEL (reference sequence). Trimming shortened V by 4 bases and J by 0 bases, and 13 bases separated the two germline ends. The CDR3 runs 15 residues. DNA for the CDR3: TGTGCCAGCAGCCCCCTTCGGACCGTCTCCTACGAGCAGTACTTC. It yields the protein CASSPLRTVSYEQYF.

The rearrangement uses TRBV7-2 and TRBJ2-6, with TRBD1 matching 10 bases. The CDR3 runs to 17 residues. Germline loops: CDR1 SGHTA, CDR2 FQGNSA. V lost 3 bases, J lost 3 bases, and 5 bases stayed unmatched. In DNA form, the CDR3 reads TGTGCCAGCAGCTTGACAGGGGGCATGGGTGGGGCCAACGTCCTGACTTTC. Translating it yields CASSLTGGMGGANVLTF.

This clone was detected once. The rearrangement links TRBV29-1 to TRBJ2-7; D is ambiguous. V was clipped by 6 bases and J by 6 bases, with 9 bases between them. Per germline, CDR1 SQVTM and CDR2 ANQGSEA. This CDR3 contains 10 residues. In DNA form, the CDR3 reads TGCAGCGTGCCGTTGGGCGAGCAGTACTTC. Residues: CSVPLGEQYF.

The CDR3 sequence is CAWSGASGANVLTF. The CDR3 nucleotides are TGTGCCTGGAGCGGGGCGTCTGGGGCCAACGTCCTGACTTTC. The chain employs TRBV30 and TRBJ2-6; D might be TRBD1 or TRBD2, each matching 5 bases. Germline CDR1 reads GTSNPN; CDR2 reads SVGIG (reference sequence). The length of the CDR3 is 14 residues. The V gene lost 3 bases and the J gene lost 1 base, with 7 bases spanning the gap. The full variable domain, completed using reference TRBV30 and TRBJ2-6, is SQTIHQWPATLVQPVGSPLSLECTVEGTSNPNLYWYRQAAGRGLQLLFYSVGIGQISSEVPQNLSASRPQDRQFILSSKKLLLSDSGFYLCAWSGASGANVLTFGAGSRLTVL.

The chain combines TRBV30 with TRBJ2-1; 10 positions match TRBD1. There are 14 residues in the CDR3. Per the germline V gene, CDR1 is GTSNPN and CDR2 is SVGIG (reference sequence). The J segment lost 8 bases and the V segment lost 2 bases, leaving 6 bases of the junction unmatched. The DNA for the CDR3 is TGTGCCTGGAGTCGCGGGACAGGGGTGGATGAGCAGTTCTTC. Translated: CAWSRGTGVDEQFF.

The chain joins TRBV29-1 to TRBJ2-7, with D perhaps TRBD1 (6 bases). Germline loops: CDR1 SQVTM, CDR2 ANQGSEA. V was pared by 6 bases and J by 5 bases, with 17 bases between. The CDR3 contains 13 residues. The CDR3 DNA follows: TGCAGCGTGTTTATCACAGGGTCCGACGAGCAGTACTTC. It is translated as CSVFITGSDEQYF.